This T cell receptor (beta chain) stems from a study of CD8+CD57+ T cells in acquired aplastic anemia listed by TCRdb under 2018. Broadly, across the study: Extracted DNA from sorted CD4+ and CD8+ cells averaged about 3.4 ug, ranging from about 0.19 to 30 ug. CD8+CD57+ expansion was defined as frequency above the mean frequency observed in healthy subjects. The study at large found these results: CD8+ Simpson's diversity did not differ significantly between patients and healthy controls (P=0.060). Around 30 CD8+ CDR3 sequences were found to be shared between patients and controls, but these sequences appeared to be highly expressed in patients and within the immunodominant clones of the patients.

This clonotype turned up a few times. The specificity of this receptor is unknown. Base qualities were left out, and no much larger clone turns up one base away. Genomic DNA served as template for TCR beta VDJ combination and CDR3 sequence profiling. An Illumina HiSeq 2000 was the platform used for TCR repertoire sequencing. The original pipeline was this. Repertoires were assessed using TRBV/TRBJ rearrangement plots, CDR3 size and DJ length profiles, and Simpson's diversity index. The most abundant DNA sequence in the deep sequencing data was taken as the immunodominant clone. CDR3 amino acid sequences were checked for sharing across subjects and were also compared against the VDJdb database and published repertoires. TCRdb passed the public sequencing reads through fastp at Q25 and MiXCR, retaining productive beta sequences. Every distinct CDR3 protein forms one entry, paired with its most common genes and DNA. TCRdb's processing, not the authors' own work, is the source of the V and J calls. The sample yields fewer than 200,000 distinct CDR3 sequences; roughly half were counted once. The top ten constitute 1.8% of the sample.

Per the germline V gene, MNHNS is the CDR1 and SASEGT is the CDR2. The CDR3 holds 14 amino acids from the cysteine to the phenylalanine. Just CDR3 DNA is preserved here, 42 bases in frame from base 1. Trimmed from V: 7 bases; trimmed from J: 7 bases; junction bases lacking a gene match: 8. Patients chosen for sequencing had shown expansion of CD8+CD57+ cells by flow cytometry. Severe acquired aplastic anemia was diagnosed in all patients according to International Study of Aplastic Anemia and Agranulocytosis and Camitta criteria. No therapy had been received by the patients at the time of blood sampling. In the study, sorted CD4+ and CD8+ blood T cells from patients with severe aplastic anemia and from healthy subjects underwent deep sequencing of TCR repertoires. Patients were enrolled under clinicaltrials.gov protocols 00001620, 01623167, 00001397, 00071045, 00081523 and 00961064 in the USA. Ficoll-Paque density gradient centrifugation was used to isolate peripheral blood mononuclear cells. Before DNA extraction, CD4+ and CD8+ T cells were sorted with FACS or magnetic beads.

The sequencing input was sorted CD4+, CD8+, or CD8+CD57+ T cells (not recorded which) from PBMCs. This sequence was found in a human donor with aplastic anemia. The V gene is TRBV6-1 and the J gene is TRBJ2-1; 9 central nucleotides agree with TRBD1. Here the CDR3 is given as CASTPGQGLNEQFF. The DNA sequence follows: TGTGCCAGCACCCCGGGACAGGGTTTGAATGAGCAGTTCTTC.